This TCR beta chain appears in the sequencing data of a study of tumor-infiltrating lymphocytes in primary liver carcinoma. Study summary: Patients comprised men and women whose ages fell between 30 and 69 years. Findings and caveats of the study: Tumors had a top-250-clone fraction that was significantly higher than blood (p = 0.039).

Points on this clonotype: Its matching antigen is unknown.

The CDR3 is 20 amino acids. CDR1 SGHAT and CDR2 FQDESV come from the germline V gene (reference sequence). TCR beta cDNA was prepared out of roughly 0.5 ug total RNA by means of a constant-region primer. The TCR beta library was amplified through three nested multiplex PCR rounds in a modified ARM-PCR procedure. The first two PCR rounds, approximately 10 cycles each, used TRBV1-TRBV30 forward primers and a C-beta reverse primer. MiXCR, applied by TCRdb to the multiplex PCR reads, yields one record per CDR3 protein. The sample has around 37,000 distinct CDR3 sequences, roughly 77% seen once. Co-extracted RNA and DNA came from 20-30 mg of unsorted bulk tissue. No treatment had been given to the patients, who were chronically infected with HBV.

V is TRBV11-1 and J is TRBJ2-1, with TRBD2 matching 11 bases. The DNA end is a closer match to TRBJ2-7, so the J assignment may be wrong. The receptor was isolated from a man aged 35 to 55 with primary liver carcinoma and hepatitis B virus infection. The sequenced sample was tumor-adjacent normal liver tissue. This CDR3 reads CASSIEKTSGASRFGNKQYF. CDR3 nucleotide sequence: TGTGCCAGCAGCATAGAAAAGACTAGCGGGGCCTCACGGTTCGGCAATAAGCAGTACTTC.